This TCR beta chain comes out of a study of blood T cells in healthy people across ages. Study-wide results and limits: Naive and antigen-experienced cells were not separated, limiting conclusive comparison. Age brought a roughly linear fall in TCR beta diversity measured per million T cells.

In germline, CDR1 is MNHEY, CDR2 SVGEGT. The CDR3 has 14 amino acids. With a J-beta primer mix and a sample-barcoded 5' primer, a second PCR ran roughly 7 to 11 cycles. TCRdb reprocessed the 5' RACE reads with MiXCR, giving one entry per CDR3 protein. Seen here are under 2,000,000 distinct CDR3 sequences, less than 50% observed once, and the top ten hold approximately 2.1%. Details on this clonotype: Its antigen is unidentified. The junction shows a germline mismatch at one end, possibly a read error.

Caucasian, healthy and from Russia, the donors were aged between about 6 and 100. The J gene is TRBJ1-5, the V gene TRBV6-2 or TRBV6-3; no reliable D call. The clonotype was recovered from a woman aged 40 to 50 in good health. The sequenced sample was blood. CDR3 DNA sequence: TGTGTCAGCAGTTACCGAGTTAGCAATCAGCCCCAGCATTTT. This translates into CVSSYRVSNQPQHF.